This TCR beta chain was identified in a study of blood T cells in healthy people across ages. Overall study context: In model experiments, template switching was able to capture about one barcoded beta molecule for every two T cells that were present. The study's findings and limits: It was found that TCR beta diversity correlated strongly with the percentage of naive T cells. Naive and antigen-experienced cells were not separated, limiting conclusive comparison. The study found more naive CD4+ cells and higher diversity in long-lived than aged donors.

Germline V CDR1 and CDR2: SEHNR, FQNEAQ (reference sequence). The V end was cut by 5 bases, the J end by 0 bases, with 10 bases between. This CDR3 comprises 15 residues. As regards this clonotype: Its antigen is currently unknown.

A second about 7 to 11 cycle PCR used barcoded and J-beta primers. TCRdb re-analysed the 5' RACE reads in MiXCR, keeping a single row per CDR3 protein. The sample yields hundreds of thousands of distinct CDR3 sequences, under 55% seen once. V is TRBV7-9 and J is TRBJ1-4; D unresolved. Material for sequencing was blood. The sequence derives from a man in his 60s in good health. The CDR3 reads CASSVAMATNEKLFF. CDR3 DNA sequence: TGTGCCAGCAGCGTTGCTATGGCAACTAATGAAAAACTGTTTTTT. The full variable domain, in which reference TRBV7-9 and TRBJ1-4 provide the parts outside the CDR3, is DTGVSQNPRHKITKRGQNVTFRCDPISEHNRLYWYRQTLGQGPEFLTYFQNEAQLEKSRLLSDRFSAERPKGSFSTLEIQRTEQGDSAMYLCASSVAMATNEKLFFGSGTQLSVL.